This paragraph covers one T cell receptor beta chain sequence. The target antigen is unknown. This entry is derived from a study of T cell responses to AZD1222 COVID-19 vaccine. This CDR3 is built from 13 residues. Trimming cost V 3 bases and J 3 bases, with 8 bases left between them. Per the germline V gene, CDR1 is SEHNR and CDR2 is FQNEAQ (reference sequence). Notes on the study in general: Just 5 to 7 AZD1222 recipients were seropositive at baseline.

The repertoire was sequenced with immunoSEQ multiplex PCR; TCRdb's copy has only in-frame clones and lacks some. Among 98,000 or so clones listed, 93% were seen once. The starting material was peripheral blood, obtained on day 0 of AZD1222 vaccination. The source is an adult in good health. V usage is TRBV7-9 and J usage is TRBJ2-5, with a weak D call TRBD2 (5 bases). CDR3 nucleotide sequence: TGTGCCAGCAGCTTTGCCGGGAAAGAGACCCAGTACTTC. Encoded protein: CASSFAGKETQYF.